This TCR beta chain stems from a study of control samples from healthy donors and cancer patients. The repertoire was sequenced with immunoSEQ multiplex PCR; TCRdb's copy has only in-frame clones and lacks some. This repertoire shows more than 45,000 clones, under 95% found once; its top ten account for around 1%. The sequence was obtained from a man aged 25 to 40 with colorectal cancer. Material for sequencing was PBMCs.

CDR3 protein: CASSLGTQGSGELFF. The CDR3 DNA reads as TGCGCCAGCAGCTTGGGGACACAAGGGTCCGGGGAGCTGTTTTTT. V and J are TRBV5-1 and TRBJ2-2; a weak D match, TRBD1 (5 bases). The CDR3 is 15 amino acids. The germline gives CDR1 SGHRS, CDR2 YFSETQ. The V and J ends lost 0 bases and 6 bases respectively, with 12 bases between them.